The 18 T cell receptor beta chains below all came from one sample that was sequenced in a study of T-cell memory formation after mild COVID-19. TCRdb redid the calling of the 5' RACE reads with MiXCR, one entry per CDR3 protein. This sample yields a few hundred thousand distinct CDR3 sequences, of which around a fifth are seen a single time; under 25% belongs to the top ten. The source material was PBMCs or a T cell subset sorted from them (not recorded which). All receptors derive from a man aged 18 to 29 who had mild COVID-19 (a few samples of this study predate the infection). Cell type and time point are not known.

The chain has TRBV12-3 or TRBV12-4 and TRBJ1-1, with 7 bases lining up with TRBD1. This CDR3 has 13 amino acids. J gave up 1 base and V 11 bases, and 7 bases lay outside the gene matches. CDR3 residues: CAGKQGRNTEAFF. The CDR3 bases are TGTGCCGGGAAACAGGGGAGGAACACTGAAGCTTTCTTT.

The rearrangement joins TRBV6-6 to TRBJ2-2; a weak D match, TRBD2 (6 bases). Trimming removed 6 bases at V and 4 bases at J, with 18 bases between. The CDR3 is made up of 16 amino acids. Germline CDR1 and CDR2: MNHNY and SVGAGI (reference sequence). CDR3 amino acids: CASSPLAAESTGELFF. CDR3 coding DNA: TGTGCCAGCAGCCCCTTAGCGGCAGAGAGCACCGGGGAGCTGTTTTTT.

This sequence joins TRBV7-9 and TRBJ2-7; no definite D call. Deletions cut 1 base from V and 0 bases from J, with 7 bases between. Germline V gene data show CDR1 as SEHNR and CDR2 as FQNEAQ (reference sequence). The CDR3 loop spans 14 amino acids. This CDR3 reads CASSLGGFSYEQYF. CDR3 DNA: TGTGCCAGCAGCTTAGGTGGGTTCTCCTACGAGCAGTACTTC.

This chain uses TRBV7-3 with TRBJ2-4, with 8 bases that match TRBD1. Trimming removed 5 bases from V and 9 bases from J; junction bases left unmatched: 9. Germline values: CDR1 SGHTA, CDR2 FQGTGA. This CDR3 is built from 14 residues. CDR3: CASSTVQGDGIQYF. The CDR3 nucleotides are TGTGCCAGCAGCACTGTACAGGGGGACGGCATTCAGTACTTC.

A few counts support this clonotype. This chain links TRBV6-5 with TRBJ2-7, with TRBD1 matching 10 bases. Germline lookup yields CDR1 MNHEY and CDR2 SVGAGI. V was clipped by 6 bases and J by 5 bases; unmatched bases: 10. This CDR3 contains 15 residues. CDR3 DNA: TGTGCCAGCAGGACAGACAGGGGGCCGTTGGACGAGCAGTACGTC. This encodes CASRTDRGPLDEQYV.

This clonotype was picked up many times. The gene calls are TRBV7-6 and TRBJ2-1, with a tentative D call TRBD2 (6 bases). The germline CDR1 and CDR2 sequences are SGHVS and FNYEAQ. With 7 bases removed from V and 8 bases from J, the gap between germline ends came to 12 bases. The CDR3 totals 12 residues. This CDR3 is CASTNGGDEQFF. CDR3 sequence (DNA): TGTGCCAGCACCAACGGAGGGGATGAGCAGTTCTTC.

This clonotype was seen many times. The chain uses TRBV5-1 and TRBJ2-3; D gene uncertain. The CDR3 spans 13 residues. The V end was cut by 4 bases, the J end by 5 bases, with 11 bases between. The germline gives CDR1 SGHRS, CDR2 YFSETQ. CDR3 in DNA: TGCGCCAGCAGCAGGGTTCCAGGAGATACGCAGTATTTT. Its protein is CASSRVPGDTQYF.

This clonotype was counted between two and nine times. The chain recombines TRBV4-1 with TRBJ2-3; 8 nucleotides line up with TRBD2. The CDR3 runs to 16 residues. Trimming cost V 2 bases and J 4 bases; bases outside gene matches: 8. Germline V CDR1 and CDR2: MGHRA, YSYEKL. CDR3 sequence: CASSQPSGGRADTQYF. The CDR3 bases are TGCGCCAGCAGCCAACCGTCGGGGGGGCGAGCAGATACGCAGTATTTT.

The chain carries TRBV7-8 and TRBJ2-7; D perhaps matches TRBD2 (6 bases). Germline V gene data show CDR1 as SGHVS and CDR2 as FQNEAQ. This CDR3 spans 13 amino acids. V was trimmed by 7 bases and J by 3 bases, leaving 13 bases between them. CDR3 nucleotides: TGTGCCAGCAACCAGGGAGGAGGCTACGAGCAGTACGTC. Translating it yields CASNQGGGYEQYV.

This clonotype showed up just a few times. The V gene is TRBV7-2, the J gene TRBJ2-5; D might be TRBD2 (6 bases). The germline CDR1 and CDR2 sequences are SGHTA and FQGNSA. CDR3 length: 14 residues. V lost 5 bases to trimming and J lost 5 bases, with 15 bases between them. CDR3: CASSPGLRGETQYF. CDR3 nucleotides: TGTGCCAGCAGCCCGGGACTCCGAGGGGAGACCCAGTACTTC. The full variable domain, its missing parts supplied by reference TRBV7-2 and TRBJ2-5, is GAGVSQSPSNKVTEKGKDVELRCDPISGHTALYWYRQSLGQGLEFLIYFQGNSAPDKSGLPSDRFSAERTGGSVSTLTIQRTQQEDSAVYLCASSPGLRGETQYFGPGTRLLVL.

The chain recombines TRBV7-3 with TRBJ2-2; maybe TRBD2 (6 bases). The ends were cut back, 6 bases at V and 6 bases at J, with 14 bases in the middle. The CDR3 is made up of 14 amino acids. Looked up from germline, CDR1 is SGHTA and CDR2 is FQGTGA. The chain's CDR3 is CASRRDAGPGELFF. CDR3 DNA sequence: TGTGCCAGCAGGCGCGATGCGGGGCCCGGGGAGCTGTTTTTT.

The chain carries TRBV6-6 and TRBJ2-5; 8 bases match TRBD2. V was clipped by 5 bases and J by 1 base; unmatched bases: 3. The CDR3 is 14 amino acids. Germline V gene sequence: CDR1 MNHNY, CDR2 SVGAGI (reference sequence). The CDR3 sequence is CASSVLAAQETQYF. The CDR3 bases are TGTGCCAGCAGTGTACTAGCGGCCCAAGAGACCCAGTACTTC.

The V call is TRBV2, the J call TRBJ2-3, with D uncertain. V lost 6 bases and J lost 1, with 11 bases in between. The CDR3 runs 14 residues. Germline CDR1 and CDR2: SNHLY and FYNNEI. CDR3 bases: TGTGCCAGCAGGAAGGCGCCAGGCACAGATACGCAGTATTTT. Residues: CASRKAPGTDTQYF.

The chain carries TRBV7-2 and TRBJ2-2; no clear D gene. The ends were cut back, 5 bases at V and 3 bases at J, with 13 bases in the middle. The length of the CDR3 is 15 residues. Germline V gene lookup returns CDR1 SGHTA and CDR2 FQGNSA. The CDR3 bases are TGTGCCAGCAGCCCGATGGTAGGGTACACCGGGGAGCTGTTTTTT. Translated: CASSPMVGYTGELFF.

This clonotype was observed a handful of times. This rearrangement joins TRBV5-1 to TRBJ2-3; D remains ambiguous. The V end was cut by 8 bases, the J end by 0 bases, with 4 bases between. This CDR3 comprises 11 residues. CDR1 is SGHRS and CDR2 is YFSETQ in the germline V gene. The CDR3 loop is CASASTDTQYF. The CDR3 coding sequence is TGCGCCAGTGCTAGCACAGATACGCAGTATTTT.

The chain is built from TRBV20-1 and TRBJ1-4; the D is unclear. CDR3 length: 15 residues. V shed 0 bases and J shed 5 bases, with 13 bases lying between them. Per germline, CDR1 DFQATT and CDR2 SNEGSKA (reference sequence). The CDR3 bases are TGCAGTGCTAGAGATCCGGGCGGACGAAATGAAAAACTGTTTTTT. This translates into CSARDPGGRNEKLFF.

DNA for the CDR3: TGTGCCAGCAGCCTCGGACGGAGAGGGCAGCCCCAGCATTTT. Its translation is CASSLGRRGQPQHF. V is TRBV12-3 or TRBV12-4 and J is TRBJ1-5; D is unclear. This CDR3 spans 14 amino acids. The V end lost 6 bases, the J end lost 7 bases, and 16 bases lay between the germline ends.

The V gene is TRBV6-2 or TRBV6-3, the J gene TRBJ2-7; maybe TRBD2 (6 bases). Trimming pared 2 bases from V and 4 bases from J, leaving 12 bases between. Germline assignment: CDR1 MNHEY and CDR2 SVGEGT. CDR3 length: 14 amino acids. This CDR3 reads CASSYLGGGYEQYF. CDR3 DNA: TGTGCCAGCAGTTACCTCGGGGGTGGTTACGAGCAGTACTTC.